This entry concerns a single T cell receptor (beta chain). The antigen is unknown. Indicated treatment: about 20 received Ad26.COV2.S at low or high dose, single or two shots; about 5 received placebo; per-sample allocation not given. Following the first vaccine or placebo injection, samples were taken on day 63. As its vector, the vaccine had Ad26, which expressed Wuhan-strain SARS-CoV-2 spike. In germline, CDR1 is KGHSH, CDR2 LQKENI. This CDR3 is built from 15 residues. V lost 2 bases to trimming and J lost 2 bases; unmatched junction nucleotides: 6. Assay used: immunoSEQ multiplex PCR; TCRdb lists only in-frame clones, some missing. The table records roughly 300,000 clones, less than 90% of them present only once. These data originate in a study of Ad26.COV2.S vaccination and SARS-CoV-2 variants. For the study at large: Administration of Ad26.COV2.S was intramuscular, either once or twice 56 days apart.

Study results and limitations: While placebo recipients had lower spike-specific TCR breadth, vaccine recipients had more.

The rearrangement links TRBV18 to TRBJ2-7, with 7 positions matching TRBD1. The specimen comprised peripheral blood, sampled in a trial of Ad26.COV2.S vaccine versus placebo. This receptor was obtained from a person aged 18-60 years who received the Ad26.COV2.S COVID-19 vaccine or a placebo. The CDR3, as DNA: TGTGCCAGCTCACCAGTACTCGGACAGGCCTACGAGCAGTACTTC. This gives the protein CASSPVLGQAYEQYF.